The T cell receptor beta chain described here comes from a study of OX40 agonist ivuxolimab in advanced cancers. Study at large: Patients were treated with intravenous ivuxolimab, dosed at 0.01 to 10 mg/kg and infused every 2 weeks. Each dose-escalation patient presented with hepatocellular carcinoma, melanoma, renal cell or head and neck cancer. Among those enrolled, mean age was 60 years (range roughly 20 to 79) and 82.7% were male. It was permissible to have had prior anti-PD-1, anti-PD-L1 or anti-CTLA-4 therapy, and around 41% had some.

This clone was picked up one time. TCRdb's copy holds only in-frame clones and misses some; the assay was immunoSEQ multiplex PCR. The table lists about 24,000 clones, around 85% of them singletons, with approximately 15% in the top ten. The CDR3 is made up of 15 amino acids. The chain combines TRBV12-2 with TRBJ1-1; TRBD1 reflects the table's D call only, with no check against the DNA. TRBV12-2 is a pseudogene locus. The sequenced sample was CD4+ or CD8+ T cells sorted from blood, obtained in a trial of the OX40 agonist ivuxolimab. The sequence was collected from an adult with an advanced solid tumor such as melanoma, head and neck, liver or kidney cancer. The CDR3, as DNA: TGTGCAAGTCGCTCCACTGGACAAAGCAACACTGAAGCTTTCTTT. It codes for CASRSTGQSNTEAFF.